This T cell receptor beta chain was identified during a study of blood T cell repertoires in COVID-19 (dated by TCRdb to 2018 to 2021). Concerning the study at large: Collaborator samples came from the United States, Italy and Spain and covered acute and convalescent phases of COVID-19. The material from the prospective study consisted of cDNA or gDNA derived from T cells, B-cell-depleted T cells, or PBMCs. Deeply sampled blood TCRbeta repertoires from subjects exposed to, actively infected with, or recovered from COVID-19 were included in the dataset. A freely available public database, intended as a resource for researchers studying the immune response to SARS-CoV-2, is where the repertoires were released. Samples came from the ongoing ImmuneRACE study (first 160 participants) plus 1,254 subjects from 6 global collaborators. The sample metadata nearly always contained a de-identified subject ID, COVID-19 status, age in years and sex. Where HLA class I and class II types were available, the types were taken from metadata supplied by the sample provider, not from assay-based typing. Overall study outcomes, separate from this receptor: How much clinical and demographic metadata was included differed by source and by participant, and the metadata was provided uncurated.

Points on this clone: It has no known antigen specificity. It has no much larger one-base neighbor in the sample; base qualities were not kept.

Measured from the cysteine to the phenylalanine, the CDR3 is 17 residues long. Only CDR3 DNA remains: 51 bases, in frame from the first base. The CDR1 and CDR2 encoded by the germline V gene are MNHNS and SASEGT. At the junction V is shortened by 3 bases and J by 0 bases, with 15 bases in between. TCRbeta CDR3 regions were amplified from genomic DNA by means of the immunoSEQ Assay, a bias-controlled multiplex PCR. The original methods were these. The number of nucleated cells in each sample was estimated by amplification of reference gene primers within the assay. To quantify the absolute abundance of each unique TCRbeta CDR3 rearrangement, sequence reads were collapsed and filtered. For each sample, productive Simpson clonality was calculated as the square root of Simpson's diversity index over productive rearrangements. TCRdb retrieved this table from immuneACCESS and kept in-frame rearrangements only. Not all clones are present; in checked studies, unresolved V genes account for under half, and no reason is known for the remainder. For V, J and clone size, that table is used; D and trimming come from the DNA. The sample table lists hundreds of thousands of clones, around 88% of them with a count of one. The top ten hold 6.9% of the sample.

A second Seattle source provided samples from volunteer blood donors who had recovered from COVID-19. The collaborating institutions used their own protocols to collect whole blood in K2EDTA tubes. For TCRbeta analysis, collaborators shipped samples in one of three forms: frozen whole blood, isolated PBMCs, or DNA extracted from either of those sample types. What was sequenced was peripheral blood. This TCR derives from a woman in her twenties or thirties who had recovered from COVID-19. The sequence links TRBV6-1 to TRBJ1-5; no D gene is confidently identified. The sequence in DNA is TGTGCCAGCAGTGATTTCCGGGTCCGAGGTAGCAATCAGCCCCAGCATTTT. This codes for CASSDFRVRGSNQPQHF.